Presented here are 24 T cell receptor beta chains from one specimen sequenced in a study of blood T cell repertoires in COVID-19. The data were produced by immunoSEQ multiplex PCR, yet TCRdb's version contains in-frame clones alone and is incomplete. The sample records hundreds of thousands of clones, around 90% being singletons. The sequenced sample was peripheral blood. The receptor source for this set is a man younger than 30 with active or convalescent COVID-19.

The rearrangement links TRBV11-2 to TRBJ1-6; D may be TRBD1 (5 bases). Germline assignment: CDR1 SGHAT and CDR2 FQNNGV. CDR3 size: 17 residues. V shed 5 bases and J shed 10 bases, with 24 bases lying between them. The CDR3 nucleotides are TGTGCCAGCAGCGCCCGTTGGGGTCAGGGTCGAGGATCACCCCTCCACTTT. Translating it yields CASSARWGQGRGSPLHF.

The chain combines TRBV3-1 (or the pseudogene TRBV3-2) with TRBJ2-4, with a tentative D call TRBD1 (6 bases). Trimming stripped 4 bases from V and 2 bases from J, with 18 bases between. Per the germline V gene, CDR1 is LGHDT and CDR2 is YNNKEL (reference sequence). The CDR3 has 17 amino acids. CDR3 coding DNA: TGTGCCAGCAGCCTTACTACAGGGATAGGTACCAAAAACATTCAGTACTTC. This translates into CASSLTTGIGTKNIQYF.

The gene calls are TRBV21-1 and TRBJ1-5; TRBD1 is the table's D call and was not checked against the DNA. TRBV21-1 represents a pseudogene. This CDR3 is 14 amino acids long. The CDR3 DNA reads as TGTGCCAGCAGCCTTCGACAGCCCTCAGCGCCCCAGCATTTT. Protein: CASSLRQPSAPQHF.

The V call is TRBV7-4, the J call TRBJ2-7, with D maybe TRBD2 (6 bases). Between the trimmed V and J ends, which lost 6 bases and 2 bases, there was a span of 11 bases. Germline V lookup: CDR1 SGHVT, CDR2 SQSDAQ. The CDR3 has 13 residues. CDR3: CASSPAGPYEQYF. In DNA form, the CDR3 reads TGTGCCAGCAGTCCCGCGGGGCCCTACGAGCAGTACTTC.

The V gene is TRBV27, the J gene TRBJ2-6, with 10 nucleotides matching TRBD2. CDR1 is MNHEY, CDR2 SMNVEV, per germline (reference sequence). The CDR3 totals 19 residues. V was pared by 5 bases and J by 0 bases, with 10 bases of the junction left unmatched. The CDR3 nucleotides are TGTGCCAGCAGTAACTTAGCGGGGGGTACCCTCTCTGGGGCCAACGTCCTGACTTTC. Translated, it gives CASSNLAGGTLSGANVLTF.

The rearrangement uses TRBV25-1 and TRBJ2-3; tentatively, D is TRBD2 (6 bases). Germline V gives CDR1 MGHDK, CDR2 SYGVNS. The CDR3 sequence is 17 residues long. V dropped 3 bases and J dropped 5 bases, with 21 bases sitting between them. The CDR3 bases are TGTGCCAGCAGTGACCCCAAGGACTACCATCTCAAAGATACGCAGTATTTT. Amino acids: CASSDPKDYHLKDTQYF.

The chain carries TRBV7-6 and TRBJ2-3; 12 bases line up with TRBD2. V gave up 5 bases and J gave up 2 bases; unmatched junction bases: 5. The CDR3 has 16 residues. Germline lookup yields CDR1 SGHVS and CDR2 FNYEAQ. As DNA, the CDR3 is TGTGCCAGCAGCCCGCTAGCGGGGGGGAACACAGATACGCAGTATTTT. This codes for CASSPLAGGNTDTQYF.

This rearrangement joins TRBV11-2 to TRBJ1-3; D uncertain. V was cut by 0 bases and J by 3 bases, with 12 bases left in between. This CDR3 has 16 residues. Germline loops: CDR1 SGHAT, CDR2 FQNNGV. The DNA of the CDR3 is TGTGCCAGCAGCTTAGACCCAGGCGGGGTTGGAAACACCATATATTTT. It translates to CASSLDPGGVGNTIYF.

The chain couples TRBV19 to TRBJ2-3; 7 bases are a match to TRBD1. CDR1 and CDR2 from the germline V gene are LNHDA and SQIVND (reference sequence). With 7 bases clipped from V and 4 bases from J, the junction kept 8 bases outside the gene matches. CDR3 length equals 14 residues. The CDR3 bases are TGTGCCAGTACAATATACCAGGGGGCAGATACGCAGTATTTT. This encodes CASTIYQGADTQYF.

The table lists this clone with a count of one. This chain links TRBV2 with TRBJ2-3; TRBD2 is a possible D gene (6 bases). The CDR3 contains 13 residues. The germline V gene has CDR1 SNHLY and CDR2 FYNNEI. V was cut by 6 bases and J by 0 bases, with 7 bases left in between. For the CDR3, the DNA is TGTGCCAGCAGGCGGGACAGCACAGATACGCAGTATTTT. This encodes CASRRDSTDTQYF.

The V call is TRBV27, the J call TRBJ2-7; 8 bases are a match to TRBD1. The V segment lost 11 bases and the J segment 3 bases; nucleotides outside the gene matches: 3. Germline V gene data show CDR1 as MNHEY and CDR2 as SMNVEV (reference sequence). CDR3 length: 11 residues. The CDR3 coding sequence is TGTGCCTCCGGACAGGGCTACGAGCAGTACTTC. It yields the protein CASGQGYEQYF.

The chain recombines TRBV18 with TRBJ2-5; 7 bases are shared with TRBD2. Germline-derived CDR1 and CDR2 are KGHSH and LQKENI. The V gene end was trimmed by 3 bases and the J gene end by 5 bases; junction bases not matched to a gene: 9. The CDR3 consists of 15 residues. The DNA of the CDR3 is TGTGCCAGCTCACCCATGGCGGGAGCAGGGGAGACCCAGTACTTC. Amino acids: CASSPMAGAGETQYF.

This clone was seen once. This chain joins TRBV6-6 and TRBJ2-7; possibly TRBD1 for D (5 bases). V lost 6 bases and J 5 bases, leaving 17 bases between the germline ends. This CDR3 region has 14 residues. Germline assignment: CDR1 MNHNY and CDR2 SVGAGI (reference sequence). The CDR3 coding sequence is TGTGCCAGCAGCCACTCGTCCAGGGCCCACGAGCAGTACTTC. This codes for CASSHSSRAHEQYF.

This clone was recorded only once. The V call is TRBV7-4, the J call TRBJ2-7, with TRBD1 matching over 7 bases. The junction had 6 bases not matched to a gene; V was cut back by 1 base and J by 3 bases. CDR1 and CDR2 (germline): SGHVT, SQSDAQ. The CDR3 sequence is 15 residues long. This CDR3 is CASSLVGTENYEQYF. The CDR3 region has the DNA TGTGCCAGCAGCTTAGTGGGGACAGAGAACTACGAGCAGTACTTC.

The V gene is TRBV4-2, the J gene TRBJ2-2, with D tentatively TRBD1 (6 bases). CDR3 size: 15 residues. V lost 0 bases to trimming and J lost 6 bases, with 11 bases between them. Germline V gene lookup returns CDR1 LGHNA and CDR2 YNFKEQ. For the CDR3, the DNA is TGTGCCAGCAGCCAAGAGAGGGGGTGGGCCGGGGAGCTGTTTTTT. It codes for CASSQERGWAGELFF.

The J gene is TRBJ1-5, the V gene TRBV16; D ambiguous. V lost 4 bases, J lost 4 bases, and 11 bases lay in between. This CDR3 has 14 residues. Germline V gene data show CDR1 as KGHSY and CDR2 as FQNENV. CDR3 coding DNA: TGTGCCAGCAGCCTAGAAGCGACGAATCAGCCCCAGCATTTT. It codes for CASSLEATNQPQHF. The full variable domain, in which reference TRBV16 and TRBJ1-5 provide the parts outside the CDR3, is GEEVAQTPKHLVRGEGQKAKLYCAPIKGHSYVFWYQQVLKNEFKFLISFQNENVFDETGMPKERFSAKCLPNSPCSLEIQATKLEDSAVYFCASSLEATNQPQHFGDGTRLSIL.

This clone was found many times. The chain recombines TRBV6-5 with TRBJ2-3; the match to TRBD2 covers 12 bases. The V and J ends lost 7 bases and 4 bases, in that order; junction bases with no gene match: 6. The length of the CDR3 is 15 residues. Germline CDR1 is MNHEY and CDR2 is SVGAGI. CDR3 region: CASTGLAGIPDTQYF. The CDR3 DNA is TGTGCCAGCACTGGACTAGCGGGAATACCAGATACGCAGTATTTT.

The V call is TRBV3-1 (or the pseudogene TRBV3-2), the J call TRBJ2-5, with D maybe TRBD2 (5 bases). V lost 2 bases, J lost 4 bases, and 17 bases lay in between. The CDR3 consists of 16 residues. Germline V gene sequence: CDR1 LGHDT, CDR2 YNNKEL (reference sequence). The CDR3: CASSQIGINSRETQYF. CDR3 in DNA: TGTGCCAGCAGCCAAATCGGGATAAATAGCAGAGAGACCCAGTACTTC.

The genes are TRBV5-1 and TRBJ2-5; TRBD2 matches at 9 bases. V shed 0 bases and J 5 bases; nucleotides not matched to a gene: 5. Germline V gene data show CDR1 as SGHRS and CDR2 as YFSETQ. The length of the CDR3 is 15 residues. CDR3 loop: CASSLELAGRETQYF. The CDR3 region has the DNA TGCGCCAGCAGCTTGGAGCTAGCGGGGAGGGAGACCCAGTACTTC.

The chain combines TRBV6-2 or TRBV6-3 with TRBJ2-1, with a weak D call TRBD2 (6 bases). Trimming pared 6 bases from V and 5 bases from J, leaving 17 bases between. The CDR3 contains 15 residues. Germline V gives CDR1 MNHEY, CDR2 SVGEGT. The CDR3 nucleotides are TGTGCCAGCAGCTCGAGAGGGACTGCCAACAATGAGCAGTTCTTC. Amino acids: CASSSRGTANNEQFF.

The chain has TRBV28 and TRBJ1-1, with TRBD1 as a possible D gene (6 bases). CDR3 length: 11 residues. V was shortened by 7 bases and J by 9 bases, with 12 bases between the two germline ends. The V gene's germline CDR1 is MDHEN and CDR2 SYDVKM. CDR3 sequence reads: CASNVRGKAFF. The CDR3 nucleotides are TGTGCCAGCAACGTCAGGGGTAAAGCTTTCTTT.

The rearrangement links TRBV28 to TRBJ2-7; 13 bases match TRBD2. The length of the CDR3 is 15 residues. J gave up 2 bases and V 3 bases, and 1 base lay outside the gene matches. The germline V gene has CDR1 MDHEN and CDR2 SYDVKM. The CDR3 sequence: CASSFGLAGAYEQYF. The CDR3 region has the DNA TGTGCCAGCAGTTTCGGACTAGCGGGGGCCTACGAGCAGTACTTC.

The chain is built from TRBV5-1 and TRBJ1-3; D is unresolved. This CDR3 is 14 amino acids long. V lost 1 base to trimming and J lost 2 bases, with 7 bases between them. Germline CDR1 reads SGHRS; CDR2 reads YFSETQ. The CDR3 reads CASSLSGAGNTIYF. CDR3 coding DNA: TGCGCCAGCAGCTTGAGCGGGGCTGGAAACACCATATATTTT.

This rearrangement joins TRBV18 to TRBJ2-1; no definite D call. Per germline, CDR1 KGHSH and CDR2 LQKENI. The CDR3 sequence is 12 residues long. The V gene lost 6 bases and the J gene lost 9 bases, with 12 bases spanning the gap. The CDR3 sequence: CASSPTIGEQFF. The CDR3 nucleotides are TGTGCCAGCTCGCCAACTATTGGTGAGCAGTTCTTC.